This TCR beta chain is from a study of cytotoxic CD8 clonotypes in ibrutinib-treated CLL. V was cut by 7 bases and J by 0 bases, with 14 bases left in between. Germline V lookup: CDR1 SGHDT, CDR2 YYEEEE. This CDR3 is built from 15 residues. This clone was seen only once. TCRdb's copy holds only in-frame clones and misses some; the assay was immunoSEQ multiplex PCR. The sample has roughly 200,000 clones; 55% to 85% are singletons. The chain couples TRBV5-6 to TRBJ1-3; D ambiguous. The TCR comes from a human donor with chronic lymphocytic leukemia. The specimen was PBMCs, collected after 24 months of ibrutinib treatment. The CDR3 sequence is CASGNVPYSGNTIYF. In DNA form, the CDR3 reads TGTGCCAGCGGGAATGTGCCTTACTCTGGAAACACCATATATTTT.